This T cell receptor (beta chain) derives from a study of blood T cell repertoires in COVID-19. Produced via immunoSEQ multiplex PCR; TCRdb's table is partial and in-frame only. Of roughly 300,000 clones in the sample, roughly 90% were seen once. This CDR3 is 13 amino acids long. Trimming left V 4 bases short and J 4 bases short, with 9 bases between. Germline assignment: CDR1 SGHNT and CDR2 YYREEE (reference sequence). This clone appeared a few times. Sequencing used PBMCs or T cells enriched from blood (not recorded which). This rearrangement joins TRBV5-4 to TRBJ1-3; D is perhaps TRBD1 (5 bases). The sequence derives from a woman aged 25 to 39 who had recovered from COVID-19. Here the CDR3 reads CASSMDNGNTIYF. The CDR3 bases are TGTGCCAGCAGCATGGACAACGGAAACACCATATATTTT.